The T cell receptor beta chain under discussion was sequenced for a study of shared clonotypes between healthy human individuals. Whole-study findings and limits: The study found lower generation probabilities in non-shared clonotypes than in those shared by all four donors. The represented genetic and exposure-history diversity was limited by the small number of donors.

Germline trimming cut 8 bases from V and 5 bases from J; bases unmatched to any gene: 3. The CDR3 spans 12 residues. From germline, CDR1 is MDHEN and CDR2 SYDVKM. Turning to this clone: Its antigen remains unknown.

TCRdb keeps only in-frame clones here, not all; method: immunoSEQ multiplex PCR. The data hold 1.5 million to 2.5 million clones, with approximately 95% observed a single time. Naive CD8 isolation took CD45RO-negative cells positively selected for CCR7 and excluded terminally differentiated effector memory CD45RA+ cells. V is TRBV28 and J is TRBJ2-5; 9 bases match TRBD1. The sequencing input was naive CD8+ T cells sorted from blood. The TCR sequence derives from a man aged 18 to 35 in good health. For the CDR3, the DNA is TGTGCCAGCGTACAGGGGGCCGAGACCCAGTACTTC. Amino acids: CASVQGAETQYF. The variable domain in full, completed from reference TRBV28 and TRBJ2-5, reads DVKVTQSSRYLVKRTGEKVFLECVQDMDHENMFWYRQDPGLGLRLIYFSYDVKMKEKGDIPEGYSVSREKKERFSLILESASTNQTSMYLCASVQGAETQYFGPGTRLLVL.